This T cell receptor beta chain was profiled in a study of shared clonotypes between healthy human individuals. Background on the study: The donor group consisted of a couple of women and three men, aged 18 to 49.

Germline-derived CDR1 and CDR2 are LNHDA and SQIVND (reference sequence). Trimming pared 3 bases from V and 7 bases from J, leaving 10 bases between. This CDR3 is built from 13 residues. About 90 million PBMCs supplied genomic DNA for unsorted samples. Original processing notes: Filtering differed because ImmunoSEQ produced junction-only sequences that carried no quality scores. Using immunoSEQ multiplex PCR, the repertoire was profiled, and TCRdb retains in-frame clones only, with some absent. The D gene and trimming were derived from the DNA, and the V and J assignments and clone size from that table. In the table there are around 500,000 clones, around 79% of which are singletons. Study results and caveats: Investigators expected sequencing depth to affect clonotype sharing among donors.

Worth noting for this clone: Its specificity is unknown.

Sequencing was carried out using PBMCs. The chain combines TRBV19 with TRBJ1-5; D unresolved. This receptor was taken from a woman aged 35 to 49 in good health. Some clones in this sample may be carry-over from other donors' samples. CDR3 residues: CASSIQSGQPQHF. CDR3 sequence (DNA): TGTGCCAGTAGTATTCAAAGTGGCCAGCCCCAGCATTTT. Complete variable domain (other parts from reference TRBV19 and TRBJ1-5): DGGITQSPKYLFRKEGQNVTLSCEQNLNHDAMYWYRQDPGQGLRLIYYSQIVNDFQKGDIAEGYSVSREKKESFPLTVTSAQKNPTAFYLCASSIQSGQPQHFGDGTRLSIL.